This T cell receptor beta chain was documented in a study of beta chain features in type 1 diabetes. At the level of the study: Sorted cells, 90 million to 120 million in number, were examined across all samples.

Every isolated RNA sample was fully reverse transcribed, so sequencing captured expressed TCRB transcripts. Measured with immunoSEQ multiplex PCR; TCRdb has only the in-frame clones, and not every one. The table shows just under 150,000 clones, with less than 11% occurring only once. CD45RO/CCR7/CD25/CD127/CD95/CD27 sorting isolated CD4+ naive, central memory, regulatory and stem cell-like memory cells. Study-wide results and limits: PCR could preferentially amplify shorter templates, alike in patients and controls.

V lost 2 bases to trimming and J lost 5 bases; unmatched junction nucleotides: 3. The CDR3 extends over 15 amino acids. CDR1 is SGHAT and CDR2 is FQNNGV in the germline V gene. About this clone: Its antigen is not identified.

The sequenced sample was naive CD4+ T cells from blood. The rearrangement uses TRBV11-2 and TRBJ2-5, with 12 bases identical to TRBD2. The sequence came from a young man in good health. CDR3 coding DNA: TGTGCCAGCAGCTTACTTACTAGCGGGGGGGAGACCCAGTACTTC. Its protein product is CASSLLTSGGETQYF.